This passage covers 27 T cell receptor beta chains from one sample sequenced in a study of blood T cell repertoires in COVID-19. Sequenced by immunoSEQ multiplex PCR; TCRdb stores in-frame clones only, minus some. The table includes about 260,000 clones, more than 85% detected once. The sequencing sample was made of peripheral blood. Receptors were obtained from a woman in her sixties or seventies with COVID-19, enrolled during active disease.

Only one count was recorded for this clone. J is TRBJ1-4 and V is TRBV7-8; D ambiguous. The V end lost 5 bases, the J end lost 4 bases, and 8 bases lay between the germline ends. The CDR3 consists of 13 residues. The germline CDR1 and CDR2 sequences are SGHVS and FQNEAQ. CDR3 coding DNA: TGTGCCAGCAGCCGCGGAGGTAATGAAAAACTGTTTTTT. Translating it yields CASSRGGNEKLFF.

The chain uses TRBV4-2 and TRBJ2-3; 8 bases map to TRBD1. Germline V CDR1 and CDR2: LGHNA, YNFKEQ. This CDR3 region has 16 residues. J lost 3 bases, V lost 4 bases, and 9 bases had no gene match. This chain's CDR3 is CASSPGGQGATDTQYF. DNA of the CDR3: TGTGCCAGCAGCCCAGGGGGGCAGGGGGCGACAGATACGCAGTATTTT.

The chain carries TRBV27 and TRBJ1-2, with D tentatively TRBD1 (5 bases). This CDR3 has 13 residues. The germline V and J ends were trimmed by 2 bases and 2 bases, with 6 bases remaining between them. CDR1 is MNHEY, CDR2 SMNVEV, per germline (reference sequence). The CDR3 spells CASSLGGNYGYTF. DNA of the CDR3: TGTGCCAGCAGTTTAGGGGGGAACTATGGCTACACCTTC.

The chain combines TRBV9 with TRBJ2-5, with TRBD2 identical over 7 bases. Germline CDR1 and CDR2: SGDLS and YYNGEE. V lost 4 bases and J lost 13; bases outside the gene matches: 7. The CDR3 is 11 amino acids. The CDR3 loop reads CASSSSGTVYF. CDR3 nucleotide sequence: TGTGCCAGCAGCTCCAGCGGGACCGTGTACTTC.

This rearrangement joins TRBV5-6 to TRBJ2-5, with no clear D. In germline, CDR1 is SGHDT, CDR2 YYEEEE. Trimming removed 3 bases from V and 4 bases from J, with 4 bases in between. CDR3 size: 11 residues. The CDR3 loop is CASSYRETQYF. The CDR3 DNA reads as TGTGCCAGCAGCTACAGAGAGACCCAGTACTTC.

This chain links TRBV7-9 with TRBJ1-6; 8 bases are shared with TRBD1. Trimming removed 5 bases from V and 6 bases from J; junction bases left unmatched: 6. The CDR3 consists of 15 residues. The germline gives CDR1 SEHNR, CDR2 FQNEAQ (reference sequence). The CDR3, as DNA: TGTGCCAGCAGCGATCGGACAGGGAGTAATTCACCCCTCCACTTT. Translating gives CASSDRTGSNSPLHF. Variable domain in full (rest from reference TRBV7-9 and TRBJ1-6): DTGVSQNPRHKITKRGQNVTFRCDPISEHNRLYWYRQTLGQGPEFLTYFQNEAQLEKSRLLSDRFSAERPKGSFSTLEIQRTEQGDSAMYLCASSDRTGSNSPLHFGNGTRLTVT.

This chain uses TRBV9 with TRBJ1-1; D unresolved. This CDR3 spans 14 amino acids. CDR1 and CDR2 (germline): SGDLS, YYNGEE. Trimming took 9 bases from V and 4 from J, leaving 19 bases between them. This CDR3 is CATTPQAEVTEAFF. The DNA of the CDR3 is TGTGCCACCACCCCCCAGGCGGAGGTCACTGAAGCTTTCTTT.

The rearrangement joins TRBV9 to TRBJ2-1; D ambiguous. With 0 bases removed from V and 9 bases from J, the gap between germline ends came to 13 bases. The CDR3 contains 14 residues. Germline assignment: CDR1 SGDLS and CDR2 YYNGEE. CDR3 in amino acids: CASSVGHAGREQFF. The CDR3 region has the DNA TGTGCCAGCAGCGTAGGTCATGCAGGCCGTGAGCAGTTCTTC. Looking up the rest from reference TRBV9 and TRBJ2-1 gives the full variable domain: DSGVTQTPKHLITATGQRVTLRCSPRSGDLSVYWYQQSLDQGLQFLIQYYNGEERAKGNILERFSAQQFPDLHSELNLSSLELGDSALYFCASSVGHAGREQFFGPGTRLTVL.

This clone was detected only once. This rearrangement joins TRBV6-6 to TRBJ2-7, with 7 bases fitting TRBD2. V shed 9 bases, J shed 0 bases, and the junction held 5 bases outside the gene matches. The CDR3 is 13 amino acids. CDR1 MNHNY and CDR2 SVGAGI come from the germline V gene (reference sequence). In DNA form, the CDR3 reads TGTGCCAGTGGGAGGGACGACTCCTACGAGCAGTACTTC. Encoded protein: CASGRDDSYEQYF.

The DNA of the CDR3 is TGTGCCAGCTCGGGTATTCGGGGTCTCTCTGGAAACACCATATATTTT. Translation gives CASSGIRGLSGNTIYF. The V call is TRBV2, the J call TRBJ1-3; D remains unclear. Germline CDR1 reads SNHLY; CDR2 reads FYNNEI. The CDR3 spans 16 residues. V gave up 8 bases and J gave up 0 bases, with 17 bases separating them.

This clone was observed a handful of times. The DNA of the CDR3 is TGTGCCACCAGCATCTGGGTGACAGGGGGTACCTCTGGGGCCAACGTCCTGACTTTC. It codes for CATSIWVTGGTSGANVLTF. This rearrangement joins TRBV15 to TRBJ2-6, with 9 bases matching TRBD1. The germline V gene has CDR1 LNHNV and CDR2 YYDKDF (reference sequence). This CDR3 is built from 19 residues. J was trimmed by 0 bases and V by 4 bases; bases with no gene match: 10.

J is TRBJ1-3 and V is TRBV16; no definite D call. This CDR3 is built from 15 residues. Trimming shortened V by 4 bases and J by 1 base, and 11 bases separated the two germline ends. Germline V CDR1 and CDR2: KGHSY, FQNENV. The CDR3 DNA reads TGTGCCAGCAGCCGGGCCAGGACTTCTGGAAACACCATATATTTT. Translation: CASSRARTSGNTIYF.

The CDR3 coding sequence is TGTGCCAGCAGTCTCCTCCGACATTCTCCTAGCACAGATACGCAGTATTTT. Its translation is CASSLLRHSPSTDTQYF. This chain connects TRBV27 to TRBJ2-3; D is ambiguous. The V and J ends lost 5 bases and 0 bases respectively, with 18 bases between them. Germline V lookup: CDR1 MNHEY, CDR2 SMNVEV (reference sequence). The CDR3 covers 17 residues.

This clone was counted only a few times. The chain employs TRBV5-1 and TRBJ2-3, with 8 positions matching TRBD1. There are 15 residues in the CDR3. CDR1 SGHRS and CDR2 YFSETQ come from the germline V gene. Trimming removed 0 bases from V and 4 bases from J; junction bases left unmatched: 4. CDR3 amino acids: CASSLGQGYPDTQYF. The CDR3, as DNA: TGCGCCAGCAGCTTGGGACAGGGGTACCCAGATACGCAGTATTTT.

The J gene is TRBJ1-1, the V gene TRBV27, with 7 bases aligning to TRBD1. Trimming took 7 bases from V and 1 from J; bases not matched to a gene: 6. The CDR3 has 14 residues. CDR1 is MNHEY, CDR2 SMNVEV, per germline (reference sequence). CDR3: CASTPGDRNTEAFF. CDR3 nucleotide sequence: TGTGCCAGCACCCCAGGGGACAGGAACACTGAAGCTTTCTTT.

The V call is TRBV11-1, the J call TRBJ2-5; D call uncertain. From germline, CDR1 is SGHAT and CDR2 FQDESV (reference sequence). The length of the CDR3 is 14 residues. With 5 bases removed from V and 0 bases from J, the gap between germline ends came to 10 bases. This CDR3 is CASSPGPHQETQYF. The CDR3 DNA reads as TGTGCCAGCAGCCCAGGTCCCCACCAAGAGACCCAGTACTTC. Full variable domain (rest looked up from reference TRBV11-1 and TRBJ2-5): EAEVAQSPRYKITEKSQAVAFWCDPISGHATLYWYRQILGQGPELLVQFQDESVVDDSQLPKDRFSAERLKGVDSTLKIQPAELGDSAMYLCASSPGPHQETQYFGPGTRLLVL.

V usage is TRBV9 and J usage is TRBJ2-7; 9 bases are shared with TRBD1. Trimming took 0 bases from V and 6 from J; bases not matched to a gene: 10. Per germline, CDR1 SGDLS and CDR2 YYNGEE. The CDR3 consists of 16 residues. CDR3 sequence: CASSVGIGTGLGEQYF. DNA for the CDR3: TGTGCCAGCAGCGTAGGAATCGGGACAGGGCTCGGCGAGCAGTACTTC.

The gene calls are TRBV5-5 and TRBJ2-1; tentatively, D is TRBD1 (6 bases). Trimming cost V 4 bases and J 4 bases, with 18 bases left between them. This CDR3 spans 16 amino acids. CDR1 SGHKS and CDR2 YYEKEE come from the germline V gene (reference sequence). In nucleotides, the CDR3 is TGTGCCAGCAGCCCGTCCACAGGGCAATTTTACAATGAGCAGTTCTTC. Its protein is CASSPSTGQFYNEQFF.

The chain combines TRBV7-3 with TRBJ2-1; a possible D gene is TRBD2 (5 bases). Germline assignment: CDR1 SGHTA and CDR2 FQGTGA. The CDR3 consists of 16 residues. V was trimmed by 4 bases and J by 6 bases, leaving 19 bases between them. The CDR3 spells CASSSQLVSSSNEQFF. The CDR3, as DNA: TGTGCCAGCAGCTCCCAACTAGTTTCATCCAGCAATGAGCAGTTCTTC.

The chain is built from TRBV10-3 and TRBJ1-2; D unresolved. The CDR3 is 12 amino acids. Between the trimmed V and J ends, which lost 6 bases and 4 bases, there was a span of 9 bases. Germline-derived CDR1 and CDR2 are ENHRY and SYGVKD. In DNA, the CDR3 is TGTGCCATCAGCCCGGGATTCTATGGCTACACCTTC. This gives the protein CAISPGFYGYTF.

In its sample, this clone was seen once. The chain couples TRBV7-9 to TRBJ2-7; TRBD2 matches 14 bases. V was clipped by 3 bases and J by 6 bases; unmatched bases: 7. CDR1 is SEHNR, CDR2 FQNEAQ, per germline (reference sequence). The CDR3 sequence is 16 residues long. As DNA, the CDR3 is TGTGCCAGCAGCTTCCCGACTAGCGGGAGGGCGGGCGAGCAGTACTTC. This gives the protein CASSFPTSGRAGEQYF.

This clone was recorded only once. This chain connects TRBV4-1 to TRBJ1-5, with 7 bases fitting TRBD1. The germline V gene has CDR1 MGHRA and CDR2 YSYEKL. The CDR3 has 16 amino acids. V shed 1 base, J shed 7 bases, and the junction held 10 bases outside the gene matches. The CDR3 nucleotides read TGCGCCAGCAGCCAAGGGGGAAACAGGGGTCGGCAGCCCCAGCATTTT. Protein product: CASSQGGNRGRQPQHF.

The genes are TRBV6-5 and TRBJ1-3, with 9 positions matching TRBD1. Germline V gene lookup returns CDR1 MNHEY and CDR2 SVGAGI. Germline trimming cut 5 bases from V and 8 bases from J; bases unmatched to any gene: 4. This CDR3 contains 13 residues. CDR3: CASSQDRGYTIYF. Written as DNA, the CDR3 is TGTGCCAGCAGTCAGGACAGGGGATACACCATATATTTT.

This clone was counted a single time. The chain uses TRBV4-3 and TRBJ1-5; D unresolved. CDR1 is LGHNA and CDR2 is YSLEER in the germline V gene. Deletions cut 0 bases from V and 0 bases from J, with 6 bases between. CDR3 length: 15 amino acids. Here the CDR3 reads CASSQDRNSNQPQHF. The CDR3, as DNA: TGCGCCAGCAGCCAAGACAGAAATAGCAATCAGCCCCAGCATTTT.

This clone was detected a few times. Different DNA sequences within this sample yield the same CDR3. The V call is TRBV5-1, the J call TRBJ2-7, with 11 bases lining up with TRBD1. Germline CDR1 reads SGHRS; CDR2 reads YFSETQ. V lost 0 bases, J lost 6 bases, and 5 bases stayed unmatched. The CDR3 is 15 residues long. CDR3 DNA: TGCGCCAGCAGCTTGGCCGGACAGGGGGCCGGCGAGCAGTACTTC. This gives the protein CASSLAGQGAGEQYF.

The V and J genes are TRBV15 and TRBJ2-2, with D perhaps TRBD1 (6 bases). With 4 bases removed from V and 13 bases from J, the gap between germline ends came to 10 bases. Germline V CDR1 and CDR2: LNHNV, YYDKDF (reference sequence). The CDR3 has 11 amino acids. The CDR3 DNA reads TGTGCCACCAGCAAACAGGGCCCGCTGTTTTTT. Protein: CATSKQGPLFF.

The rearrangement joins TRBV6-6 to TRBJ1-3, with D unclear. Germline V lookup: CDR1 MNHNY, CDR2 SVGAGI (reference sequence). The CDR3 has 16 residues. V dropped 6 bases and J dropped 4 bases, with 19 bases sitting between them. The chain's CDR3 is CASRPSSGLRGNTIYF. CDR3 DNA sequence: TGTGCCAGCAGGCCGAGTTCAGGCCTTCGGGGAAACACCATATATTTT.